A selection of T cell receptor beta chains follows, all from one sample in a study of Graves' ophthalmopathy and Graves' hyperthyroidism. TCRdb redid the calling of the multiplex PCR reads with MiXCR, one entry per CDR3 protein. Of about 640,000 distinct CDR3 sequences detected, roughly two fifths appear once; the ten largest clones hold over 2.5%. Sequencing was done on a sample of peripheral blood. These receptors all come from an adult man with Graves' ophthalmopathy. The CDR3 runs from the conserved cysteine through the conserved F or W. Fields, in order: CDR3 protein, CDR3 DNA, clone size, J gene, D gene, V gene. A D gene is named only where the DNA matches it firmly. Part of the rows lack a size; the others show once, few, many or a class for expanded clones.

CDR3aa: CASSYSDRAGYEQYF
CDR3nt: TGTGCCAGCAGTTACTCCGACAGGGCGGGCTACGAGCAGTACTTC
abundance: few
j_gene: TRBJ2-7
d_gene: TRBD1
v_gene: TRBV6-5

CDR3aa: CASSRQGVRGEAFF
CDR3nt: TGTGCCAGCAGCCGACAGGGAGTAAGGGGTGAAGCTTTCTTT
abundance: many
j_gene: TRBJ1-1
d_gene: TRBD1
v_gene: TRBV12-3/TRBV12-4

CDR3aa: CATSGGTNTGELFF
CDR3nt: TGTGCCACCTCCGGGGGAACGAACACCGGGGAGCTGTTTTTT
abundance: many
j_gene: TRBJ2-2
d_gene: NA
v_gene: TRBV24-1

CDR3aa: CASSFLRYEQYF
CDR3nt: TGTGCCAGCAGCTTTTTAAGATACGAGCAGTACTTC
abundance: many
j_gene: TRBJ2-7
d_gene: NA
v_gene: TRBV7-2

CDR3aa: CATTGLAGGGETQYF
CDR3nt: TGTGCCACCACGGGTCTCGCCGGAGGGGGAGAGACCCAGTACTTC
abundance: once
j_gene: TRBJ2-5
d_gene: NA
v_gene: TRBV10-3

CDR3aa: CASTMRLEGRVAFF
CDR3nt: TGTGCCAGCACCATGAGGCTCGAGGGGCGGGTAGCTTTCTTT
abundance: NA
j_gene: TRBJ1-1
d_gene: NA
v_gene: TRBV10-2

CDR3aa: CSVGQGVDTGELFF
CDR3nt: TGCAGCGTTGGACAGGGAGTGGACACCGGGGAGCTGTTTTTT
abundance: NA
j_gene: TRBJ2-2
d_gene: TRBD1
v_gene: TRBV29-1

CDR3aa: CASSPLHF
CDR3nt: TGTGCCAGCAGCCCCCTCCACTTT
abundance: NA
j_gene: TRBJ1-6
d_gene: NA
v_gene: TRBV7-2

CDR3aa: CASSTLSSGANVLTF
CDR3nt: TGTGCCAGCAGCACCTTAAGCTCTGGGGCCAACGTCCTGACTTTC
abundance: many
j_gene: TRBJ2-6
d_gene: NA
v_gene: TRBV6-5

CDR3aa: CASSDGTGGIYEQYF
CDR3nt: TGCGCCAGCAGCGACGGGACAGGGGGGATCTACGAGCAGTACTTC
abundance: many
j_gene: TRBJ2-7
d_gene: TRBD1
v_gene: TRBV5-1

CDR3aa: CSVTGTGHYEQYF
CDR3nt: TGCAGCGTGACCGGGACAGGGCACTACGAGCAGTACTTC
abundance: many
j_gene: TRBJ2-7
d_gene: TRBD1
v_gene: TRBV29-1

CDR3aa: CASSSSYGSGNTIYF
CDR3nt: TGTGCCAGCAGCTCGTCTTATGGCTCTGGAAACACCATATATTTT
abundance: NA
j_gene: TRBJ1-3
d_gene: NA
v_gene: TRBV6-2/TRBV6-3

CDR3aa: CASSQGSVAIEQYF
CDR3nt: TGCGCCAGCAGCCAAGGTTCGGTAGCGATCGAGCAGTACTTC
abundance: many
j_gene: TRBJ2-7
d_gene: NA
v_gene: TRBV4-1

CDR3aa: CASSVPTDNTEAFF
CDR3nt: TGCGCCAGCAGCGTACCGACAGATAACACTGAAGCTTTCTTT
abundance: many
j_gene: TRBJ1-1
d_gene: NA
v_gene: TRBV5-1

CDR3aa: CSVALDRDYGYTF
CDR3nt: TGCAGCGTAGCCTTGGACAGGGACTATGGCTACACCTTC
abundance: many
j_gene: TRBJ1-2
d_gene: TRBD1
v_gene: TRBV29-1